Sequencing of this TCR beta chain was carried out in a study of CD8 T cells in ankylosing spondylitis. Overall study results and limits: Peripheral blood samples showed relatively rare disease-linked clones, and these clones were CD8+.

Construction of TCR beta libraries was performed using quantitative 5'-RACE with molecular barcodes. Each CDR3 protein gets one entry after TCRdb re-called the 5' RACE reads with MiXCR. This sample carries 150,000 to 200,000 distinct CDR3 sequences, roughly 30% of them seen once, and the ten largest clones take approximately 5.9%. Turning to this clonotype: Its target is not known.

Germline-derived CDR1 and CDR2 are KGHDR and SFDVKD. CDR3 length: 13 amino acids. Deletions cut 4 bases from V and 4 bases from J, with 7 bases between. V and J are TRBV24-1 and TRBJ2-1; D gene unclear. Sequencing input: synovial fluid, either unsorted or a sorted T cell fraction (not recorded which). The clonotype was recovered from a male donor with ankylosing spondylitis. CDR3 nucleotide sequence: TGTGCCACCAGTGACACTTTTTACAATGAGCAGTTCTTC. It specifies CATSDTFYNEQFF.